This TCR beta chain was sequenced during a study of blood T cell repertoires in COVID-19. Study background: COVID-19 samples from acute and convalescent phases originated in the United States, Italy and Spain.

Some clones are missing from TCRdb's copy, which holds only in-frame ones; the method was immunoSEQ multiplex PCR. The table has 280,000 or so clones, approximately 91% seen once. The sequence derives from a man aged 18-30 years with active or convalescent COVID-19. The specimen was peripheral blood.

The CDR3 is CASSDTLLAGAEGEQFF. The CDR3 DNA reads TGTGCCAGCAGTGACACCCTGCTAGCGGGGGCAGAGGGTGAGCAGTTCTTC. The chain links TRBV6-4 to TRBJ2-1; TRBD2 agrees at 10 bases. Germline trimming cut 2 bases from V and 9 bases from J; bases unmatched to any gene: 13. This CDR3 contains 17 residues. Germline V gene lookup returns CDR1 MRHNA and CDR2 SNTAGT.